This T cell receptor (beta chain) was retrieved from a study of shared clonotypes between healthy human individuals. Study-level points and caveats: Among donors, the sharing of clonotypes was expected to be influenced by sequencing depth.

Unsorted samples drew genomic DNA from 100 million or so PBMCs. Note on this clone: Its antigen is as yet unknown.

A deep-level run was used for the assay. Produced via immunoSEQ multiplex PCR; TCRdb's table is partial and in-frame only. The sample carries about half a million clones, 75% to 80% recorded once. Sequenced material: PBMCs. The receptor comes from a woman in her thirties or forties in good health. Some clones in this sample may be carry-over from other donors' samples.

Here the CDR3 DNA reads TGCAGTGCTAGAGACAGGGGGCCGTACTACTTC. Translating it yields CSARDRGPYYF. This chain uses TRBV20-1 with TRBJ2-7; 8 bases line up with TRBD1. The length of the CDR3 is 11 residues. The germline CDR1 and CDR2 sequences are DFQATT and SNEGSKA (reference sequence). V lost 0 bases, J lost 13 bases, and 5 bases stayed unmatched.